This T cell receptor beta chain came from a study of blood T cell repertoires in COVID-19. Profiled with immunoSEQ multiplex PCR; TCRdb holds only in-frame clones, not every one. The data show more than 200,000 clones, roughly 85% seen once. Germline loops: CDR1 MDHEN, CDR2 SYDVKM. J gave up 2 bases and V 6 bases, and 10 bases lay outside the gene matches. CDR3 length: 15 residues. The source of this sequence is a man aged 30 to 45 who had recovered from COVID-19. Material: PBMCs or T cells enriched from blood (not recorded which). The rearrangement uses TRBV28 and TRBJ2-7; 7 nucleotides agree with TRBD1. In DNA, the CDR3 is TGTGCCAGCAGCTCCCCCGCGACAGGGCCCTACGAGCAGTACTTC. As protein: CASSSPATGPYEQYF.